This T cell receptor beta chain was recovered during a study of T and B cells in COVID-19 patients. Multiplex PCR with BIOMED2 TRB-A/B primer pools amplified TRB rearrangements. TCRdb re-derived calls from the multiplex PCR reads in MiXCR, one entry per CDR3 protein. The table includes 9,000 to 13,000 distinct CDR3 sequences, around 34% detected once. Each TRB amplification used roughly 240-550 ng of genomic DNA from blood. Trimming stripped 6 bases from V and 0 bases from J, with 8 bases between. The CDR3 has 14 residues. Germline lookup yields CDR1 SGHVS and CDR2 FNYEAQ. In its sample, this clonotype was seen a few times.

The chain combines TRBV7-6 with TRBJ2-2; unclear D gene. The clonotype comes from a human donor with active COVID-19. The sample was blood. CDR3 in amino acids: CASRTETNTGELFF. CDR3 bases: TGTGCCAGCAGAACTGAGACGAACACCGGGGAGCTGTTTTTT.